Below are 22 T cell receptor beta chains sequenced from a single sample in a study of T cells in Graves' hyperthyroidism and ophthalmopathy. Using RNA transcripts as the source, TCR beta CDR3 regions were amplified. The TCR CDR3 was amplified in a first-round RT-PCR using the HTBI primer set. Via MiXCR, TCRdb re-called the multiplex PCR reads, giving one row per CDR3 protein. The table includes roughly 740,000 distinct CDR3 sequences, about 15% detected once. The specimen sequenced was blood. All receptors come from a man aged 18 to 35 with Graves' hyperthyroidism.

V gene TRBV19 combines with J gene TRBJ2-2, with D unclear. Trimming took 1 base from V and 0 from J, leaving 6 bases between them. Germline CDR1 reads LNHDA; CDR2 reads SQIVND (reference sequence). The CDR3 length is 15 residues. The CDR3 nucleotides are TGTGCCAGTAGTATAGCTCCGGCGAACACCGGGGAGCTGTTTTTT. Amino acid sequence: CASSIAPANTGELFF.

Notes on this clonotype: A clone one base away is much larger, so this may be a read error. The rearrangement uses TRBV12-3 or TRBV12-4 and TRBJ1-1; 8 nucleotides line up with TRBD1. CDR3 length: 16 amino acids. The DNA for the CDR3 is TGTGCCAACAGTCGCCCGTCCGGGACAGGACTCACTGAAGCTTTCTTT. Translated: CANSRPSGTGLTEAFF.

This clonotype has ten or more counts. The chain joins TRBV10-3 to TRBJ1-5, with 7 bases matching TRBD1. The germline V gene has CDR1 ENHRY and CDR2 SYGVKD. The V segment lost 5 bases and the J segment 7 bases; nucleotides outside the gene matches: 11. This CDR3 spans 15 amino acids. The CDR3 sequence is CAISRSGDSRQPQHF. CDR3 DNA: TGTGCCATCAGTAGATCCGGGGACAGTAGGCAGCCCCAGCATTTT.

This clonotype was counted between two and nine times. The chain recombines TRBV7-9 with TRBJ1-1; possible D gene TRBD1, 6 bases. This CDR3 spans 15 amino acids. The germline V gene has CDR1 SEHNR and CDR2 FQNEAQ (reference sequence). The V gene lost 3 bases and the J gene lost 4 bases, with 15 bases spanning the gap. CDR3 DNA sequence: TGTGCCAGCAGCTTGGGGGGCCGGGAGACCACTGAAGCTTTCTTT. It translates to CASSLGGRETTEAFF.

This clonotype was seen ten or more times. The V and J genes are TRBV28 and TRBJ1-1; D is unresolved. The germline V and J ends were trimmed by 6 bases and 4 bases, with 9 bases remaining between them. Germline CDR1 is MDHEN and CDR2 is SYDVKM. The CDR3 contains 12 residues. CDR3 sequence: CASRSVGTEAFF. As DNA, the CDR3 is TGTGCCAGCAGGAGTGTGGGCACTGAAGCTTTCTTT.

As to this clonotype: A clone one base away is much larger, so this may be a read error. V usage is TRBV30 and J usage is TRBJ2-3, with D perhaps TRBD2 (7 bases). The CDR3 spans 20 residues. Germline CDR1 is GTSNPN and CDR2 is SVGIG (reference sequence). V was pared by 4 bases and J by 0 bases, with 29 bases between. CDR3 coding DNA: TGTGCCTGGACGAACCGGGACGGGGGGCTGGTATTCGGAAGCACAGATACGCAGTATTTT. Protein: CAWTNRDGGLVFGSTDTQYF.

This clonotype has at least ten counts. The rearrangement links TRBV5-1 to TRBJ2-3; 10 nucleotides align to TRBD2. V was pared by 3 bases and J by 5 bases, with 6 bases of the junction left unmatched. From germline, CDR1 is SGHRS and CDR2 YFSETQ. The CDR3 is made up of 15 amino acids. The CDR3, as DNA: TGCGCCAGCAGCTGGGGGGCTAGCGGGGGAGATACGCAGTATTTT. Protein product: CASSWGASGGDTQYF.

This clonotype was recorded at least ten times. This chain connects TRBV12-3 or TRBV12-4 to TRBJ2-7, with D perhaps TRBD2 (6 bases). The CDR3 totals 12 residues. V lost 5 bases to trimming and J lost 7 bases, with 12 bases between them. The CDR3, as DNA: TGTGCCAGCAGTGGGACTCCCCGGGAGCAGTACTTC. It yields the protein CASSGTPREQYF.

The chain employs TRBV28 and TRBJ1-2; TRBD1 might be the D (5 bases). The CDR3 extends over 14 amino acids. Germline V gene sequence: CDR1 MDHEN, CDR2 SYDVKM. Trimming removed 6 bases at V and 4 bases at J, with 15 bases between. The CDR3 DNA is TGTGCCAGCAGCATTGGGACGGCATTCTATGGCTACACCTTC. It yields the protein CASSIGTAFYGYTF.

This clonotype was found a few times. The chain couples TRBV4-3 to TRBJ2-1; 9 bases match TRBD1. CDR3 length: 16 residues. Trimming took 3 bases from V and 2 from J; bases not matched to a gene: 5. Germline assignment: CDR1 LGHNA and CDR2 YSLEER. CDR3: CASSHDDRGAYNEQFF. CDR3 in DNA: TGCGCCAGCAGCCACGATGACAGGGGGGCCTACAATGAGCAGTTCTTC.

This clonotype has a count of ten or more. The chain has TRBV3-1 and TRBJ2-7; D perhaps matches TRBD1 (5 bases). Trimming left V 3 bases short and J 1 base short, with 7 bases between. Germline V CDR1 and CDR2: LGHDT, YNNKEL (reference sequence). The CDR3 length is 13 residues. The CDR3 protein is CASSQRQSYEQYF. DNA of the CDR3: TGTGCCAGCAGCCAGAGACAGTCCTACGAGCAGTACTTC.

The V call is TRBV24-1, the J call TRBJ2-6; 11 bases align to TRBD1. With V trimmed by 5 bases and J by 0 bases, 5 bases remained unmatched. Germline V lookup: CDR1 KGHDR, CDR2 SFDVKD. This CDR3 comprises 18 residues. As DNA, the CDR3 is TGTGCCACCAGTGGAAAGGGACAGGGGGACTCTGGGGCCAACGTCCTGACTTTC. This sequence encodes CATSGKGQGDSGANVLTF.

This clonotype was seen at least ten times. The chain uses TRBV20-1 and TRBJ2-3, with 10 bases matching TRBD2. The CDR3 sequence is 17 residues long. CDR1 is DFQATT, CDR2 SNEGSKA, per germline (reference sequence). V lost 3 bases and J lost 4; bases outside the gene matches: 13. This chain's CDR3 is CSARADLAGGPPDTQYF. In DNA, the CDR3 is TGCAGTGCTAGGGCTGACTTAGCGGGAGGCCCCCCAGATACGCAGTATTTT.

This clonotype was recorded a few times. The CDR3 DNA reads TGCGCCAGCAGCTTGGGGACTAGCGGGTTTAGCACAGATACGCAGTATTTT. Translated: CASSLGTSGFSTDTQYF. This chain joins TRBV5-1 and TRBJ2-3, with 11 bases identical to TRBD2. CDR1 SGHRS and CDR2 YFSETQ come from the germline V gene. CDR3 length equals 17 residues. The ends lost 0 bases at V and 0 bases at J; junction bases unmatched: 3.

This clonotype was found many times. The rearrangement joins TRBV20-1 to TRBJ2-7, with 7 positions matching TRBD1. The trim removed 0 bases at V and 0 bases at J, leaving 5 bases unmatched. The CDR3 is 15 residues long. Germline CDR1 reads DFQATT; CDR2 reads SNEGSKA (reference sequence). This CDR3 is CSARDPTGSSYEQYF. Written as DNA, the CDR3 is TGCAGTGCTAGAGATCCGACAGGGAGCTCCTACGAGCAGTACTTC.

This chain links TRBV4-2 with TRBJ2-7, with 10 bases aligning to TRBD2. J was trimmed by 6 bases and V by 0 bases; bases with no gene match: 8. Germline V gene data show CDR1 as LGHNA and CDR2 as YNFKEQ. There are 16 residues in the CDR3. Here the CDR3 reads CASSQEQSLAGVEQYF. The CDR3 coding sequence is TGTGCCAGCAGCCAAGAGCAAAGCCTAGCGGGAGTCGAGCAGTACTTC.

The sample holds many counts of this clonotype. The CDR3 is CASSPTAGKNIQYF. In DNA form, the CDR3 reads TGTGCCAGCAGTCCCACAGCGGGGAAAAACATTCAGTACTTC. The chain joins TRBV12-3 or TRBV12-4 to TRBJ2-4; 7 nucleotides agree with TRBD2. Losses at the gene ends were 5 bases for V and 4 bases for J; bases not matched to a gene: 5. The length of the CDR3 is 14 residues.

This clonotype occurred many times. This sequence joins TRBV28 and TRBJ2-3; no clear D. Trimming removed 5 bases at V and 8 bases at J, with 14 bases between. Per the germline V gene, CDR1 is MDHEN and CDR2 is SYDVKM. This CDR3 region has 13 residues. In nucleotides, the CDR3 is TGTGCCAGCAGTCCCCCCACCCATGGTACGCAGTATTTT. Protein product: CASSPPTHGTQYF.

With regard to this clonotype: The junction shows a germline mismatch at one end, possibly a read error. The chain uses TRBV7-9 and TRBJ1-2; no reliable D call. The CDR3 spans 14 residues. Per germline, CDR1 SEHNR and CDR2 FQNEAQ (reference sequence). The CDR3 loop is CASNNPAGTDGYAF. For the CDR3, the DNA is TGTGCCAGCAACAATCCGGCCGGAACAGATGGCTACGCCTTC.

This sequence joins TRBV12-3 or TRBV12-4 and TRBJ2-3, with D unclear. Trimming took 5 bases from V and 3 from J, leaving 18 bases between them. The CDR3 has 16 amino acids. The CDR3 DNA reads as TGTGCCAGCAGTCCTGGCCTCCTGAGGCGGACAGATACGCAGTATTTT. Translating gives CASSPGLLRRTDTQYF.

The chain joins TRBV7-2 to TRBJ2-1; no clear D. The germline V gene encodes CDR1 SGHTA and CDR2 FQGNSA. Trimming took 1 base from V and 8 from J, leaving 6 bases between them. This CDR3 comprises 12 residues. CDR3: CASSLGEDEQFF. Written as DNA, the CDR3 is TGTGCCAGCAGCTTAGGCGAGGATGAGCAGTTCTTC. Drawing the rest from reference TRBV7-2 and TRBJ2-1, the complete variable domain is GAGVSQSPSNKVTEKGKDVELRCDPISGHTALYWYRQSLGQGLEFLIYFQGNSAPDKSGLPSDRFSAERTGGSVSTLTIQRTQQEDSAVYLCASSLGEDEQFFGPGTRLTVL.

This clonotype has more than one count but fewer than ten. The chain combines TRBV9 with TRBJ1-2, with a weak D call TRBD1 (5 bases). The CDR3 is made up of 16 amino acids. The germline V and J ends were trimmed by 0 bases and 4 bases, with 16 bases remaining between them. Per germline, CDR1 SGDLS and CDR2 YYNGEE. CDR3 amino acids: CASSVGVGGLGYGYTF. DNA of the CDR3: TGTGCCAGCAGCGTAGGTGTGGGGGGACTAGGCTATGGCTACACCTTC.